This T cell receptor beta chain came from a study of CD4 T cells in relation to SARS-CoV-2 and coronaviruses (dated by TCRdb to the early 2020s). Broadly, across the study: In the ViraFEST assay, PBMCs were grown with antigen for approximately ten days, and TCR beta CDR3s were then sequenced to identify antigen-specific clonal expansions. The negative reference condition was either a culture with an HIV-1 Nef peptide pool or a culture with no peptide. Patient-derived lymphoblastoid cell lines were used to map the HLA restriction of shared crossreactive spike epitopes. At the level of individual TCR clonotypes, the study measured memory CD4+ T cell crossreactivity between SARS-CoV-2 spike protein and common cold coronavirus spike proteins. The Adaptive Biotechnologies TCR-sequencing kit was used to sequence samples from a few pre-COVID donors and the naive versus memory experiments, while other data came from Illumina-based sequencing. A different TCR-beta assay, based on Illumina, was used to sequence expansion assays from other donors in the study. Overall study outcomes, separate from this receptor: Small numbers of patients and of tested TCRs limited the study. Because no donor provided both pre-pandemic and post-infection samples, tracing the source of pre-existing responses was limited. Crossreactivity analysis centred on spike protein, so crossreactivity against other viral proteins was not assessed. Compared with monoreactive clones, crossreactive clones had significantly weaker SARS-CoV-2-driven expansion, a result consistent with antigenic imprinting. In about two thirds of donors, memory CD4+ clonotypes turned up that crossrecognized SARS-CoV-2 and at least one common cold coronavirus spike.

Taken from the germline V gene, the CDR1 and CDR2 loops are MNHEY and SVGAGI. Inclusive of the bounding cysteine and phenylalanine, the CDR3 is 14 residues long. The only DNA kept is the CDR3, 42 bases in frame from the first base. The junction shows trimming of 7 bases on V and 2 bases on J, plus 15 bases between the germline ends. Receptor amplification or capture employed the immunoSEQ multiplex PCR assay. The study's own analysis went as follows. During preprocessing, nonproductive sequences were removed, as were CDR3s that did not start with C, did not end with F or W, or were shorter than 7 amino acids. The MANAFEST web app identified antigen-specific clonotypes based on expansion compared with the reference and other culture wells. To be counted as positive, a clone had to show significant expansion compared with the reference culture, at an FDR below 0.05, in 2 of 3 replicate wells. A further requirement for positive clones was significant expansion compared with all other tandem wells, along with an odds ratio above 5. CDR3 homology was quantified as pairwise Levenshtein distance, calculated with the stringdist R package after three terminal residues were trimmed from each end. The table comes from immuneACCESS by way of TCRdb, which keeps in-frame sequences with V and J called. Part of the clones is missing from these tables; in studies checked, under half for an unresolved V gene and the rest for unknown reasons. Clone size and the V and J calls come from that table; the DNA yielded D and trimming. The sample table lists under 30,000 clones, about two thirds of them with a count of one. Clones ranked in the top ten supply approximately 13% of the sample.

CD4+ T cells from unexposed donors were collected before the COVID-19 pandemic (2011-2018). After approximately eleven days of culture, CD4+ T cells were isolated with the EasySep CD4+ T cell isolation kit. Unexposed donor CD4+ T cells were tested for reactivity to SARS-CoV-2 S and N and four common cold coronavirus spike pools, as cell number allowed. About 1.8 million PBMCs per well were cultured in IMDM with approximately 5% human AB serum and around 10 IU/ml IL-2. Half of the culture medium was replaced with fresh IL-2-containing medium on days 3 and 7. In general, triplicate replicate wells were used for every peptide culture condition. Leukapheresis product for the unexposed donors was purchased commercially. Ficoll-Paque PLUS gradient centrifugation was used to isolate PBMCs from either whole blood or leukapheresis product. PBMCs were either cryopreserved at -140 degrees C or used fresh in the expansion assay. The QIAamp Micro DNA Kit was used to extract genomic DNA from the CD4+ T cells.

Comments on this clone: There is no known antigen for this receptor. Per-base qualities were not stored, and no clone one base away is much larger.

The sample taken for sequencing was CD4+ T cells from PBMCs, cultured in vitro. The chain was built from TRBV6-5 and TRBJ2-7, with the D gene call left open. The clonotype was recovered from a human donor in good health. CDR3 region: CASKTTGFPYEQYF. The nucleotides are TGTGCCAGCAAAACGACGGGTTTCCCCTACGAGCAGTACTTC.